The rows below give T cell receptor beta chains drawn from one sample of a study of blood T cells in healthy people across ages. TCRdb processed the 5' RACE reads anew with MiXCR; each CDR3 protein has one entry. The top ten hold 15% to 20% of the sample, which has just over 1 million distinct CDR3 sequences, around 45% seen once. The sample comprised blood. These receptors were taken from a woman aged 60-75 years in good health. Both conserved end residues are part of each CDR3. The order of the fields is D gene, J gene, clone size, V gene, CDR3 protein, CDR3 DNA. D genes are given only for firm matches. The listing skips clone size in some rows; elsewhere it reads once, few, many or a size class.

d_call: TRBD1
j_call: TRBJ2-4
clone_size: NA
v_call: TRBV18
cdr3_aa: CASSPETPRGRMVNIQYF
cdr3_nt: TGTGCCAGCTCCCCCGAAACCCCGAGGGGGCGGATGGTAAACATTCAGTACTTC

d_call: TRBD1
j_call: TRBJ1-2
clone_size: few
v_call: TRBV7-9
cdr3_aa: CASSFGTGSNYGYTF
cdr3_nt: TGTGCCAGCAGCTTTGGGACAGGAAGTAACTATGGCTACACCTTC

d_call: NA
j_call: TRBJ2-7
clone_size: few
v_call: TRBV6-1
cdr3_aa: CASGSRSYEQYF
cdr3_nt: TGTGCCAGCGGTAGTCGTTCCTACGAGCAGTACTTC

d_call: TRBD1
j_call: TRBJ2-1
clone_size: few
v_call: TRBV7-9
cdr3_aa: CASSLVGQAYNEQFF
cdr3_nt: TGTGCCAGCAGCTTAGTAGGACAGGCGTACAATGAGCAGTTCTTC

d_call: TRBD2
j_call: TRBJ2-1
clone_size: few
v_call: TRBV20-1
cdr3_aa: CSADGLAGSYNEQFF
cdr3_nt: TGCAGTGCTGACGGACTAGCGGGCTCCTACAATGAGCAGTTCTTC

d_call: NA
j_call: TRBJ2-2
clone_size: NA
v_call: TRBV5-1
cdr3_aa: CASSRLPQNDYGELFF
cdr3_nt: TGCGCCAGCAGCCGCCTTCCCCAGAATGACTACGGGGAGCTGTTTTTT

d_call: NA
j_call: TRBJ2-5
clone_size: NA
v_call: TRBV20-1
cdr3_aa: CSARQQVVQETQYF
cdr3_nt: TGCAGTGCTAGACAACAGGTCGTCCAAGAGACCCAGTACTTC

d_call: NA
j_call: TRBJ2-2
clone_size: NA
v_call: TRBV3-1
cdr3_aa: CASSQNPTLPANGELFF
cdr3_nt: TGTGCCAGCAGCCAGAACCCGACCCTACCGGCCAACGGGGAGCTGTTTTTT

d_call: NA
j_call: TRBJ2-7
clone_size: NA
v_call: TRBV6-5
cdr3_aa: CASSYSPLSGEQYF
cdr3_nt: TGTGCCAGCAGTTACTCTCCCCTTTCGGGGGAGCAGTACTTC

d_call: TRBD2
j_call: TRBJ2-3
clone_size: NA
v_call: TRBV7-9
cdr3_aa: CASSSRSSGKHTDTQYF
cdr3_nt: TGTGCCAGCAGCAGCCGTTCTAGCGGCAAACACACAGATACGCAGTATTTT

d_call: TRBD1
j_call: TRBJ2-1
clone_size: NA
v_call: TRBV19
cdr3_aa: CASEPGQTSLEQFF
cdr3_nt: TGTGCCAGCGAGCCGGGACAGACATCACTTGAGCAGTTCTTC

d_call: TRBD2
j_call: TRBJ2-3
clone_size: NA
v_call: TRBV12-3/TRBV12-4
cdr3_aa: CASSGLAVTDTQYF
cdr3_nt: TGTGCCAGCAGTGGACTAGCGGTCACAGATACGCAGTATTTT

d_call: TRBD2
j_call: TRBJ2-7
clone_size: NA
v_call: TRBV6-8
cdr3_aa: CASSPETSGNLISYEQYF
cdr3_nt: TGTGCCAGCAGTCCGGAGACTAGCGGAAACCTAATCTCCTACGAGCAGTACTTC

d_call: TRBD1
j_call: TRBJ2-3
clone_size: few
v_call: TRBV20-1
cdr3_aa: CSAQRPGTGTDTQYF
cdr3_nt: TGCAGTGCTCAAAGACCTGGGACAGGGACAGATACGCAGTATTTT

d_call: NA
j_call: TRBJ2-7
clone_size: few
v_call: TRBV27
cdr3_aa: CASSSFGRATYEQYF
cdr3_nt: TGTGCCAGCAGTTCTTTTGGCAGGGCTACCTACGAGCAGTACTTC

d_call: TRBD1
j_call: TRBJ1-4
clone_size: few
v_call: TRBV28
cdr3_aa: CASSVLRGLWGNEKLFF
cdr3_nt: TGTGCCAGCAGCGTCCTCAGGGGGCTCTGGGGGAATGAAAAACTGTTTTTT

d_call: TRBD2
j_call: TRBJ2-7
clone_size: NA
v_call: TRBV5-1
cdr3_aa: CASSFAGAYNEQYF
cdr3_nt: TGCGCCAGCAGCTTCGCGGGAGCCTACAATGAGCAGTACTTC

d_call: TRBD2
j_call: TRBJ2-7
clone_size: NA
v_call: TRBV28
cdr3_aa: CASKRGVYEQYF
cdr3_nt: TGTGCCAGCAAGCGGGGCGTGTACGAGCAGTACTTC

d_call: NA
j_call: TRBJ2-6
clone_size: NA
v_call: TRBV11-3
cdr3_aa: CASSAGGIFGANVLTF
cdr3_nt: TGTGCCAGCAGCGCAGGGGGGATTTTTGGGGCCAACGTCCTGACTTTC

d_call: NA
j_call: TRBJ2-1
clone_size: NA
v_call: TRBV25-1
cdr3_aa: CASSDEVVVGDNEQFF
cdr3_nt: TGTGCCAGCAGTGATGAAGTCGTAGTGGGCGACAATGAGCAGTTCTTC

d_call: TRBD1
j_call: TRBJ1-1
clone_size: NA
v_call: TRBV3-1
cdr3_aa: CASSPGQGASAFF
cdr3_nt: TGTGCCAGCAGCCCTGGACAGGGGGCTTCAGCTTTCTTT

d_call: NA
j_call: TRBJ1-2
clone_size: many
v_call: TRBV29-1
cdr3_aa: CSAGRQIANNYGYTF
cdr3_nt: TGCAGCGCCGGGCGGCAGATCGCAAATAACTATGGCTACACCTTC